The text below deals with one TCR beta chain. The antigen is undetermined. The V gene lost 6 bases and the J gene lost 1 base, with 13 bases spanning the gap. CDR3 length: 15 amino acids. The germline CDR1 and CDR2 sequences are MNHNS and SASEGT. This sample is part of a study of vaccination and CD4 T cells after COVID-19. Turning to the study itself: Spike peptides, overlapping and drawn from SARS-CoV-2, HCoV-NL63, HCoV-OC43 and HCoV-229E, were used to stimulate cells.

Points from the study as a whole: For convalescent patients, a median 86.3% of reactive clones surfaced exclusively after vaccination. The median SARS-CoV-2-reactive clonotype number increased from around 19 to 38, without statistical significance.

Specified treatment: 10-day PBMC culture with coronavirus spike peptide pools or control peptides (ViraFEST assay). Prior to the COVID-19 pandemic (2011-2018), the unexposed donor's CD4+ T cells were collected. Expansion of antigen-specific T cells with peptide pools by ViraFEST preceded sequencing of TCRs. An Oncomine TCR Beta short-read assay was used to sequence the DNA from cultured CD4+ T cells. Using its own MiXCR run on the PCR reads, TCRdb lists one record per CDR3 protein. The sample records several thousand distinct CDR3 sequences, roughly 30% being singletons. The gene calls are TRBV6-1 and TRBJ2-4; D is unresolved. The receptor comes from a human donor in good health. Source material: CD4+ T cells from blood, cultured in vitro. CDR3 in DNA: TGTGCCAGCAGGGACCCACTTTGGGCCAAAAACATTCAGTACTTC. The encoded protein is CASRDPLWAKNIQYF.